These T cell receptor beta chains were read from a single sample in a study of identical twins. TCRdb ran MiXCR on the 5' RACE reads and lists one entry per CDR3 protein. Among some 730,000 distinct CDR3 sequences listed, roughly 18% were seen once. These data were likewise used in another study, on T cells expressing NK-cell markers.

The sample taken for sequencing was PBMCs. These receptors originate from a woman aged 18-29 years in good health. Both conserved end residues are part of each CDR3. A D gene is named only where the DNA matches it firmly. Rows may omit the clone size; those that give it use once, few, many or a size class.

J gene,V gene,clone size,D gene,CDR3 DNA,CDR3 protein
TRBJ2-7,TRBV5-6,many,TRBD1,TGTGCCAGCAGCGTTACCGGGACAGCGAACGAGCAGTACTTC,CASSVTGTANEQYF
TRBJ2-1,TRBV6-1,many,TRBD2,TGTGCCAGCATGGTTCGGGAGGGAGGGTATGAGCAGTTCTTC,CASMVREGGYEQFF
TRBJ1-2,TRBV18,.,TRBD1,TGTGCCAGCTCACAATACACAGGGGGCGGCTATGGCTACACCTTC,CASSQYTGGGYGYTF
TRBJ2-7,TRBV20-1,few,.,TGCAGTGCCCAGTTTCGGACATTGCCACTCTTC,CSAQFRTLPLF
TRBJ1-4,TRBV12-3/TRBV12-4,.,.,TGTGCCAGCAGCCCCGCGGGTCAGGGACTCGATGAAAAACTGTTTTTT,CASSPAGQGLDEKLFF
TRBJ2-7,TRBV4-3,.,.,TGCGCCAGCAGCCAAGGCACAGGGGGGAGGGCGACCTACGAGCAGTACTTC,CASSQGTGGRATYEQYF
TRBJ1-1,TRBV12-3/TRBV12-4,few,.,TGTGCCAGCAGGGGCCTTCGGGGAGGGGCTGAAGCTTTCTTT,CASRGLRGGAEAFF
TRBJ2-7,TRBV20-1,few,.,TGCAGTGCAAGCGAAAACTACGAGCAGTACTTC,CSASENYEQYF
TRBJ1-4,TRBV6-5,few,.,TGTGCCAGCAGAAGGTTAAATGAAAAACTGTTTTTT,CASRRLNEKLFF
TRBJ2-7,TRBV12-3/TRBV12-4,few,.,TGTGCCAGCAGTCCTGCGGTTCTGATCTACGAGCAGTACTTC,CASSPAVLIYEQYF
TRBJ2-7,TRBV12-3/TRBV12-4,few,.,TGTGCCAGCAGTTCGATGGGGACACCCTCAGGGAGCGAGCAGTACTTC,CASSSMGTPSGSEQYF
TRBJ2-2,TRBV4-3,few,TRBD2,TGCGCCAGCAGCCAACTTAGCGGGACGAACACCGGGGAGCTGTTTTTT,CASSQLSGTNTGELFF
TRBJ2-3,TRBV10-3,.,TRBD2,TGTGCCATCAATCCGGCGGGGGGGACAGATACGCAGTATTTT,CAINPAGGTDTQYF
TRBJ1-2,TRBV12-3/TRBV12-4,.,TRBD1,TGTGCCAGCAGTTCAGGGACAGGGTCCTATGGCTACACCTTC,CASSSGTGSYGYTF
TRBJ2-6,TRBV5-5,.,TRBD2,TGTGCCAGCAGCTTCCCACCGGGGGGGTACTCTGGGGCCAACGTCCTGACTTTC,CASSFPPGGYSGANVLTF
TRBJ2-1,TRBV5-1,few,.,TGCGCCAGCAGCCATACTAGCAGTACCTACAATGAGCAGTTCTTC,CASSHTSSTYNEQFF
TRBJ2-4,TRBV10-3,few,TRBD2,TGTGCCATCATCCGACCTCCTAGCGGGGGTTTAGCCAAAAACATTCAGTACTTC,CAIIRPPSGGLAKNIQYF
TRBJ2-1,TRBV24-1,.,.,TGTGCCACCAGTGATTCCGGTAGGCATGAGCAGTTCTTC,CATSDSGRHEQFF
TRBJ2-7,TRBV7-2,.,.,TGTGCCAGCAGCTTAAACCCGGGACCTCCCTACGAGCAGTACTTC,CASSLNPGPPYEQYF
TRBJ2-7,TRBV12-3/TRBV12-4,.,TRBD2,TGTGCCAGCAGTTTAATCGGGGGGGCCGTCTCTAGGTACGAGCAGTACTTC,CASSLIGGAVSRYEQYF
TRBJ2-1,TRBV3-1,.,.,TGTGCCAGCAGCATTGATAGGGGCTGGGAGCGGGAGCAGTTCTTC,CASSIDRGWEREQFF
TRBJ1-1,TRBV6-1,.,TRBD1,TGTGCCAGCATCCCACAGAGGGGGCAGGGTGAAGCTTTCTTT,CASIPQRGQGEAFF
TRBJ2-1,TRBV20-1,.,.,TGCAGTGCTCGACTAAGGGGTGAGCAGTTCTTC,CSARLRGEQFF
TRBJ2-1,TRBV5-1,many,.,TGCGCCAGCAGCCCGGTCCTCAATGAGCAGTTCTTC,CASSPVLNEQFF